The present T cell receptor (beta chain) was sequenced within a study of regulatory T cells in long-lasting Graves disease. Background on the study: Duration of antithyroid drug therapy among newly diagnosed Graves' patients was under 3 months.

The time point here: newly diagnosed GD, antithyroid drugs for less than 3 months. PBMC RNA was the source of the TCR library. This clonotype was observed many times. Construction of the TCR beta libraries employed iRepertoire HTBI primers in conjunction with Arm-PCR of CDR3 regions. TCRdb re-analysed the multiplex PCR reads in MiXCR, keeping a single row per CDR3 protein. This table holds a few hundred thousand distinct CDR3 sequences, approximately 15% found once. The ends lost 2 bases at V and 2 bases at J; junction bases unmatched: 7. This CDR3 spans 16 amino acids. CDR1 and CDR2 (germline): SGHTA, FQGNSA. The same sample was also used in a study of T cells in Graves' hyperthyroidism and ophthalmopathy. According to that study: In the first-round RT-PCR of the TCR CDR3, the HTBI primer set was used. Among clonotypes expanded in thyroid above 0.001, most were also found in blood.

The chain combines TRBV7-2 with TRBJ2-5; 8 bases fit TRBD2. This clonotype was sampled from a man aged 25-45 years with Graves disease. Here the sequenced sample was peripheral blood mononuclear cells (PBMCs), taken at new diagnosis, from a patient treated with antithyroid drugs. The CDR3 is CASSLMSSGSQETQYF. Here the CDR3 DNA reads TGTGCCAGCAGCTTAATGTCTAGCGGGTCACAAGAGACCCAGTACTTC.